Sequencing of this T cell receptor (beta chain) was carried out in a study of shared clonotypes between healthy human individuals. The V end lost 0 bases, the J end lost 2 bases, and 15 bases lay between the germline ends. Germline V lookup: CDR1 SGHRS, CDR2 YFSETQ. The CDR3 is 16 amino acids. General study findings and limits: It was the few donors that limited the genetic and exposure-history diversity represented.

Per the study methods: Because ImmunoSEQ provided only junction sequences with no quality scores, the filtering differed. Clones were sequenced by immunoSEQ multiplex PCR, and TCRdb holds only the in-frame ones, with some missing. The DNA was the basis for D and trimming; V, J and clone size are from that table. The data contain some 1 million clones, about 75% of them seen just once; the ten biggest clones take up 1.5%. Concerning this clone itself: No antigen is known for it.

The chain has TRBV5-1 and TRBJ2-7, with D perhaps TRBD1 or TRBD2 (5 bases each). The specimen was memory CD4+ T cells sorted from blood. Described subset: CD45RA-negative fraction. The clonotype was recovered from a man between 18 and 35 years old in good health. The CDR3, as DNA: TGCGCCAGCAGCTTGGCCTTCGGGACGGCCCCCTACGAGCAGTACTTC. This gives the protein CASSLAFGTAPYEQYF.